This T cell receptor (beta chain) came from a study of blood T cells in healthy people across ages. Trimming took off 3 bases at V and 9 bases at J, with 15 bases between the two ends. The CDR3 totals 14 residues. The authors ran a second PCR of 7 to 11 cycles using a sample-barcoded 5' primer and a J-beta primer mix. One entry per CDR3 protein results from TCRdb running MiXCR on the 5' RACE reads. The sample consists of over 1,500,000 distinct CDR3 sequences, roughly 50% of them appearing once. This clonotype was sampled from a woman aged 40 to 55 in good health. The chain links TRBV12-3 or TRBV12-4 to TRBJ2-1; D remains ambiguous. Source material: blood. The CDR3 nucleotides are TGTGCCAGCAGTTTCGTCGACTGGCGACGTGAGCAGTTCTTC. Amino acid sequence: CASSFVDWRREQFF.